The 9 T cell receptor beta chains in this list originate from one sample, sequenced in a study of blood T cell repertoires in COVID-19. Sequenced by immunoSEQ multiplex PCR; TCRdb stores in-frame clones only, minus some. The profile covers about 480,000 clones, with 89% appearing a single time and roughly 1% taken by the ten largest. Sequences were obtained from peripheral blood. These receptors were obtained from a man younger than 35 with COVID-19, enrolled during active disease.

The chain combines TRBV30 with TRBJ2-5, with 7 bases matching TRBD1. The CDR3 loop spans 13 amino acids. Germline values: CDR1 GTSNPN, CDR2 SVGIG (reference sequence). With V trimmed by 6 bases and J by 1 base, 5 bases remained unmatched. The CDR3 DNA is TGTGCCTGTTACCGGGACAGCCAAGAGACCCAGTACTTC. Translating it yields CACYRDSQETQYF.

This chain uses TRBV2 with TRBJ1-1, with 9 bases fitting TRBD1. This CDR3 contains 14 residues. Germline CDR1 SNHLY, CDR2 FYNNEI. V gave up 8 bases and J gave up 6 bases; unmatched junction bases: 10. DNA for the CDR3: TGTGCCAGCTGGATCCCGGGACAGGGTCCTGAAGCTTTCTTT. The encoded protein is CASWIPGQGPEAFF.

The rearrangement uses TRBV19 and TRBJ2-7, with TRBD1 matching 7 bases. CDR3 length: 13 residues. Per germline, CDR1 LNHDA and CDR2 SQIVND (reference sequence). Unmatched junction bases numbered 4, after V lost 3 bases and J lost 5 bases. The CDR3 DNA reads as TGTGCCAGTAGTATGATGACAGGGAACGAGCAGTACTTC. Residues: CASSMMTGNEQYF.

The J gene is TRBJ2-1, the V gene TRBV5-6; 9 nucleotides match TRBD2. The germline CDR1 and CDR2 sequences are SGHDT and YYEEEE. This CDR3 contains 18 residues. V trimming: 5 bases; J trimming: 8 bases; junction bases outside the gene matches: 20. The CDR3 nucleotides are TGTGCCAGCAGTCCTGCCCGCTGGATGCGGGGGGGGCCCGATGAGCAGTTCTTC. Amino acid sequence: CASSPARWMRGGPDEQFF.

The chain couples TRBV2 to TRBJ2-3; 9 nucleotides agree with TRBD2. CDR1 is SNHLY and CDR2 is FYNNEI in the germline V gene. The ends lost 8 bases at V and 5 bases at J; junction bases unmatched: 11. This CDR3 is built from 15 residues. This chain's CDR3 is CASGVAGAWGDTQYF. CDR3 coding DNA: TGTGCCAGCGGCGTAGCGGGGGCCTGGGGAGATACGCAGTATTTT.

A note on this clone: Its ends do not fully match the called genes, so a read error is possible. The chain links TRBV7-7 to TRBJ2-7, with 8 nucleotides matching TRBD1. The CDR3 has 16 amino acids. Germline loops: CDR1 SSHAT, CDR2 FNYEAQ (reference sequence). CDR3 protein: CARSWGRQGIGYEQYF. The CDR3 DNA reads as TGTGCCAGGAGCTGGGGGAGACAGGGGATTGGCTACGAGCAGTACTTC.

J is TRBJ2-3 and V is TRBV13, with 8 bases aligning to TRBD2. V was pared by 5 bases and J by 3 bases, with 4 bases of the junction left unmatched. This CDR3 has 14 residues. From germline, CDR1 is PRHDT and CDR2 FYEKMQ (reference sequence). The CDR3: CASSPGLGTDTQYF. CDR3 nucleotides: TGTGCCAGCAGCCCGGGACTAGGGACAGATACGCAGTATTTT.

The chain is built from TRBV2 and TRBJ1-1; a possible D gene is TRBD1 (6 bases). V was clipped by 6 bases and J by 1 base, with 12 bases between them. Looked up from germline, CDR1 is SNHLY and CDR2 is FYNNEI. The CDR3 totals 14 residues. CDR3 DNA sequence: TGTGCCAGCAGGCTCACAGGGACGAACACTGAAGCTTTCTTT. Protein sequence: CASRLTGTNTEAFF.

The chain recombines TRBV27 with TRBJ2-1; 13 nucleotides align to TRBD2. Germline-derived CDR1 and CDR2 are MNHEY and SMNVEV (reference sequence). This CDR3 contains 16 residues. V lost 4 bases, J lost 5 bases, and 5 bases stayed unmatched. This CDR3 is CASSSTSGRAHNEQFF. In nucleotides, the CDR3 is TGTGCCAGCAGTTCTACTAGCGGGAGGGCCCACAATGAGCAGTTCTTC.